The subject of this entry is one T cell receptor (beta chain). Its antigen is not yet known. One base away there is no much larger clone; base qualities are not given. For CDR1 and CDR2, the germline V gene (reference sequence) lists LNHDA and SQIVND. The CDR3 goes from the cysteine to the phenylalanine over 15 residues. Only the CDR3 region is kept as DNA, spanning 45 bases read in frame from base 1. Trimming removed 9 bases from V and 8 bases from J; the gene matches leave 11 bases unexplained. These data come from a study of blood T cell repertoires in COVID-19 (dated by TCRdb to 2020 to 2022). For the wider study: Collaborator samples came from the United States, Italy and Spain and covered acute and convalescent phases of COVID-19. The repertoires were made available in a free public database intended to serve as a resource for research on the immune response to SARS-CoV-2. The dataset comprised deeply sampled blood TCRbeta repertoires from subjects exposed to, actively infected with, or recovered from COVID-19. Where HLA class I and class II types were available, the types were taken from metadata supplied by the sample provider, not from assay-based typing. The sample metadata nearly always contained a de-identified subject ID, COVID-19 status, age in years and sex. The samples were drawn from the first 160 participants of the ongoing ImmuneRACE study and from 950 to 1,500 subjects provided by 6 global collaborators. The material from the prospective study consisted of cDNA or gDNA derived from T cells, B-cell-depleted T cells, or PBMCs. Study-wide findings and limitations: The quantity of clinical and demographic metadata differed by source and by participant and was supplied without curation.

Each collaborating institution followed its own protocols to collect whole blood in K2EDTA tubes. For TCRbeta analysis, collaborators shipped samples as frozen whole blood, isolated PBMCs, or DNA extracted from either of those sample types. The immunoSEQ Assay, a bias-controlled multiplex PCR, was used to amplify TCRbeta CDR3 regions from genomic DNA. Processing in the source paper ran as follows. Nucleated cell counts per sample were estimated from amplification of reference gene primers within the assay. Sequence reads were collapsed and filtered to measure the absolute abundance of every unique TCRbeta CDR3 rearrangement. For each sample, productive Simpson clonality was calculated by taking the square root of Simpson's diversity index across productive rearrangements. The immuneACCESS repertoire file appears here via TCRdb, limited to in-frame rearrangements. These files lack a portion of the clones; in checked studies, under half of the deficit traces to unresolved V genes, and the cause of the others is not known. The D gene and trimming were derived from the DNA, and the V and J assignments and clone size from that table. The sample table records approximately 150,000 clones; 83% of these occur just once. The ten largest clones represent roughly 2% of the sample.

The rearrangement combines TRBV19 with TRBJ2-1; 12 junctional bases match TRBD2. The TCR originated in a woman aged 80 or older with acute or convalescent COVID-19. Source material: peripheral blood. The DNA sequence follows: TGTGCCAGCAACCTAGCGGGAGGGCCTGGGGATGAGCAGTTCTTC. This codes for CASNLAGGPGDEQFF.